This T cell receptor (beta chain) was observed in a study of blood T cell repertoires in COVID-19. Overall study: The United States, Italy and Spain were the sources of the acute and convalescent COVID-19 samples. The analysed material was cDNA or gDNA that came from T cells, B-cell-depleted T cells, or PBMCs.

Germline CDR1 reads SGHRS; CDR2 reads YFSETQ. J lost 4 bases, V lost 3 bases, and 6 bases had no gene match. This CDR3 has 14 residues. Per the original methods: Reference gene primer amplification yielded estimated nucleated cell counts. The method was immunoSEQ multiplex PCR; TCRdb's version includes in-frame clones alone and lacks a portion of them. V, J and clone size reflect that table, while D and trimming were determined from the DNA. This sample has approximately 210,000 clones, with approximately 78% found just once. The TCR was taken from a woman aged 40 to 50 with acute or convalescent COVID-19. The sample consisted of peripheral blood. The chain has TRBV5-1 and TRBJ2-7; the match to TRBD2 covers 8 bases. The CDR3 spells CASSYGGGLYEQYF. The CDR3 DNA reads TGCGCCAGCAGCTATGGCGGGGGGCTATACGAGCAGTACTTC.